This T cell receptor (beta chain) was observed in a study of blood T cells in healthy people across ages. Through a sample-barcoded 5' primer and a J-beta primer mix, a second PCR was run for roughly 6 to 12 cycles. TCRdb passed the 5' RACE reads through MiXCR, listing each CDR3 protein once. The repertoire holds around 800,000 distinct CDR3 sequences, approximately 55% seen once, with about 38% in the top ten. This clonotype was observed a handful of times. Germline V lookup: CDR1 MDHEN, CDR2 SYDVKM. There are 17 residues in the CDR3. The germline V and J ends were trimmed by 3 bases and 4 bases, with 16 bases remaining between them.

The sequencing input was blood. The chain combines TRBV28 with TRBJ2-6; perhaps TRBD2 as D (7 bases). The TCR comes from a man aged 80 or over in good health. The CDR3 region is CASSFGGAGIGANVLTF. DNA for the CDR3: TGTGCCAGCAGTTTTGGGGGGGCCGGGATAGGGGCCAACGTCCTGACTTTC.